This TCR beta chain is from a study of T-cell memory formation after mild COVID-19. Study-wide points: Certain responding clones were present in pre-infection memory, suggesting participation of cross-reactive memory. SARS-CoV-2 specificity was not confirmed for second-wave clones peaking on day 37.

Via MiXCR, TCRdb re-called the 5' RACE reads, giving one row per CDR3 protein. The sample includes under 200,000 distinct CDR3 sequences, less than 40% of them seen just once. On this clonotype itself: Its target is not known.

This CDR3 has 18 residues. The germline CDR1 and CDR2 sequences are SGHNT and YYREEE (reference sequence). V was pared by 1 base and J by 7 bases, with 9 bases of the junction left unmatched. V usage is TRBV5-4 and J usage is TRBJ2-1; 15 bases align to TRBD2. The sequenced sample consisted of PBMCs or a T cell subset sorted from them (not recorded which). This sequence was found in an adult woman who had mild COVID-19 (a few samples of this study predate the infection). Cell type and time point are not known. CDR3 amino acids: CASSLSGLAGGQTNEQFF. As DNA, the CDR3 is TGTGCCAGCAGCTTGAGCGGACTAGCGGGGGGGCAGACAAATGAGCAGTTCTTC.